The source of this T cell receptor (beta chain) is a study of cytotoxic CD8 clonotypes in ibrutinib-treated CLL. Across the whole study: Response samples were taken after a median roughly 12 months of treatment, range 6 to 36.

General study points: Clonality grew at ibrutinib response; at progression, it decreased back toward baseline.

Remarks on this clone: Its antigen is unknown.

TCRdb keeps only in-frame clones here, not all; method: immunoSEQ multiplex PCR. The sample lists some 20,000 clones, roughly 80% seen once, with roughly 5.7% in the top ten. Trimming cost V 1 base and J 0 bases, with 15 bases left between them. CDR3 length: 17 amino acids. Germline loops: CDR1 SGHTA, CDR2 FQGNSA. This receptor was identified in a human donor with chronic lymphocytic leukemia. V gene TRBV7-2 combines with J gene TRBJ2-5; D call uncertain. The source was PBMCs, collected before ibrutinib treatment. The CDR3 nucleotides read TGTGCCAGCAGCTTAGGTCCCGAGGCGACGTACCAAGAGACCCAGTACTTC. Protein product: CASSLGPEATYQETQYF.